This T cell receptor beta chain derives from a study of blood T cell repertoires in COVID-19. Study in general: Sites across the United States, Italy and Spain contributed samples from acute and convalescent COVID-19. PBMCs, B-cell-depleted T cells, or T cells were the source of the cDNA or gDNA that made up the material.

Per the original methods: Nucleated cell counts were estimated from reference gene primer amplification. Sequencing was performed with immunoSEQ multiplex PCR; in TCRdb, only in-frame clones are kept and a portion is missing. The DNA gave D and trimming, while V, J and clone size come from that table. The sample carries roughly 200,000 clones, about 80% recorded once. The clonotype comes from a man over 45 with active or convalescent COVID-19. Sequencing was carried out using peripheral blood.

As DNA, the CDR3 is TGTGCCAGCAGCGCATCGGGGGTGAATGAGCAGTTCTTC. Translating gives CASSASGVNEQFF. The genes are TRBV9 and TRBJ2-1, with a possible D match to TRBD2 (6 bases). V gave up 3 bases and J gave up 7 bases, with 11 bases separating them. Germline V gene data show CDR1 as SGDLS and CDR2 as YYNGEE. The CDR3 is 13 amino acids.